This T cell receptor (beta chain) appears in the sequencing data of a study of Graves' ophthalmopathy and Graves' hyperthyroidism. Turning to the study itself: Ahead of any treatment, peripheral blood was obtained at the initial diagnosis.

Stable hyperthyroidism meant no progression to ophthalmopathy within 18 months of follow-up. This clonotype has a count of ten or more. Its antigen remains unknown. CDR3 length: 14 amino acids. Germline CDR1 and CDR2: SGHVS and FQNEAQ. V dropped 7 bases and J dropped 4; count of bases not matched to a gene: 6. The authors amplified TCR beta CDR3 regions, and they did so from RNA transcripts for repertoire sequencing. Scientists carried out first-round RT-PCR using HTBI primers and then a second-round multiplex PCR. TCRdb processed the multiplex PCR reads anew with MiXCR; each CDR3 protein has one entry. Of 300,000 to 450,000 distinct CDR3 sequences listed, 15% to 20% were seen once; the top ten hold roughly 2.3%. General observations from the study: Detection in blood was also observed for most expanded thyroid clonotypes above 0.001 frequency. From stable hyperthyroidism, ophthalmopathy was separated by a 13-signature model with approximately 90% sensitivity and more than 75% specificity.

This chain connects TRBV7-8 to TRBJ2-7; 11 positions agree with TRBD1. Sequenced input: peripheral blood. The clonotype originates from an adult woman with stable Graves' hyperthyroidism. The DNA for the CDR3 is TGTGCCAGCACCGTGGGGACAGGGGGGTACGAGCAGTACTTC. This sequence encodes CASTVGTGGYEQYF. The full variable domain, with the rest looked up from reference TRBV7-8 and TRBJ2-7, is GAGVSQSPRYKVAKRGQDVALRCDPISGHVSLFWYQQALGQGPEFLTYFQNEAQLDKSGLPSDRFFAERPEGSVSTLKIQRTQQEDSAVYLCASTVGTGGYEQYFGPGTRLTVT.